This T cell receptor beta chain was observed in a study of blood T cell repertoires in COVID-19. Repertoires were generated with immunoSEQ multiplex PCR, while TCRdb's copy carries only in-frame clones and drops some. The top ten clones hold roughly 15% of a sample with approximately 230,000 clones, around nine tenths of them seen once. Trimming removed 4 bases at V and 1 base at J, with 14 bases between. CDR1 and CDR2 (germline): SGHTS, YDEGEE. The CDR3 extends over 15 amino acids. The sequenced sample consisted of PBMCs or T cells enriched from blood (not recorded which). The chain recombines TRBV5-8 with TRBJ1-1; TRBD1 might be the D (5 bases). The TCR originated in a woman between 45 and 60 years old with acute COVID-19. CDR3 sequence reads: CASSPWGSRNTEAFF. CDR3 nucleotide sequence: TGTGCCAGCAGCCCATGGGGCTCGCGGAACACTGAAGCTTTCTTT.